This T cell receptor beta chain was sequenced for a study of metastatic and nonmetastatic thyroid tumors. Study background: Patients with malignant and benign thyroid disease provided blood and tumor or nodule tissue, whose repertoires were compared.

Study-wide results and caveats: Patients with malignant thyroid tumors reportedly had significantly higher TCR beta diversity than those with benign nodules, in blood and tumor.

Not a single patient had been given any form of treatment at any point before undergoing thyroid surgery. Comments on this clone: The antigen is undetermined.

V lost 3 bases and J 11 bases, leaving 16 bases between the germline ends. From germline, CDR1 is SEHNR and CDR2 FQNEAQ (reference sequence). This CDR3 comprises 13 residues. In the study's own analysis: Across clinicopathological groups, CDR3 differences served as the basis for building a distant-metastasis classifier for papillary thyroid cancer. TCRdb re-analyzed the PCR reads using MiXCR. The V and J calls were not made by the authors but by TCRdb's processing. Of 60,000 to 75,000 clones listed, more than 3.5% are singletons. The sequence was obtained from a female donor with papillary thyroid cancer or a benign thyroid nodule (not recorded which). Some clones in this sample may be carry-over from other donors' samples. Sequenced material: blood. The V and J genes are TRBV7-9 and TRBJ1-2, with D possibly matching TRBD1 (6 bases). CDR3 sequence: CASSLGGGRGYTF. The CDR3 nucleotides are TGTGCCAGCAGCTTGGGAGGGGGACGAGGATACACCTTC. Variable domain in full (rest from reference TRBV7-9 and TRBJ1-2): DTGVSQNPRHKITKRGQNVTFRCDPISEHNRLYWYRQTLGQGPEFLTYFQNEAQLEKSRLLSDRFSAERPKGSFSTLEIQRTEQGDSAMYLCASSLGGGRGYTFGSGTRLTVV.